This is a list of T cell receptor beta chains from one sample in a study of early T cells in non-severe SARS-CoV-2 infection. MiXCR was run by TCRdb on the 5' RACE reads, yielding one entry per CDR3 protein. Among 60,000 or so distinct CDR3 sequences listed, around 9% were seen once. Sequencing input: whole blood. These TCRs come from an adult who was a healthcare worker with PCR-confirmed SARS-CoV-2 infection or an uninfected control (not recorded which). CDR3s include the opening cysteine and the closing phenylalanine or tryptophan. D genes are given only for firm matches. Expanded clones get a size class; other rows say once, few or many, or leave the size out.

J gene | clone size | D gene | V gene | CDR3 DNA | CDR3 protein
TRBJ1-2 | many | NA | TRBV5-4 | TGTGCCAGCAGCCCCGCCGAGCACTATGGCTACACCTTC | CASSPAEHYGYTF
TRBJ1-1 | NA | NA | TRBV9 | TGTGCCAGCAGCGTAGGGCTTGGGGGTCGGAGGCCTGAAGCTTTCTTT | CASSVGLGGRRPEAFF
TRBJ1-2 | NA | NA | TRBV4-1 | TGCGCCAGCAGCCAAGTTCAGGACGTCGATGGCTACACCTTC | CASSQVQDVDGYTF
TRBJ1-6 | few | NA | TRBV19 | TGTGCCAGTAGTATAGATTGGACGGCCATCGGCTCACCCCTCCACTTT | CASSIDWTAIGSPLHF
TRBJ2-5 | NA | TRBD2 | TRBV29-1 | TGCAGCGTAGGACTAGCGGGGGCCTCTGGTACCCAGTACTTC | CSVGLAGASGTQYF
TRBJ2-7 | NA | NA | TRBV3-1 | TGTGCCAGCAGCCTTGGCAGGGTCTACGAGCAGTACTTC | CASSLGRVYEQYF
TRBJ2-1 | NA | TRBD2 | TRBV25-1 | TGTGCCAGCAGTGAATCTCTCGGGGGGGTTGATGAGCAGTTCTTC | CASSESLGGVDEQFF
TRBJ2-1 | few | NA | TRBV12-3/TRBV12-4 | TGTGCCAGCAGCCGATCTGGAGGGAAGAATTTTTTTGAGCAGTTCTTC | CASSRSGGKNFFEQFF
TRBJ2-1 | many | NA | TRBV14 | TGTGCCAGCAGCCAGTGGCTAGGGCGTGAGCAGTTCTTC | CASSQWLGREQFF
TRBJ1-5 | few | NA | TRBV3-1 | TGTGCCAGCAGCCAAGACGCCTTACCTAATCAGCCCCAGCATTTT | CASSQDALPNQPQHF
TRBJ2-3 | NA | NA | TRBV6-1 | TGTGCCAGCAGTGAAGCGCAGGCTGGGCAGTATTTT | CASSEAQAGQYF
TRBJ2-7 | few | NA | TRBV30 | TGTGCCTGGAGTGTCAAGGGCTCCTACGAGCAGTACTTC | CAWSVKGSYEQYF
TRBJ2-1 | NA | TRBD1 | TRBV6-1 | TGTGCCAGCAGGATAGATCAGGGACAGTGGAATGAGCAGTTCTTC | CASRIDQGQWNEQFF
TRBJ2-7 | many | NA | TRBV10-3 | TGTGCCATCAGTGGTCAGATTACCTCCTACGAGCAGTACTTC | CAISGQITSYEQYF
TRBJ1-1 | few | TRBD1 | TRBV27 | TGTGCCAGCAGTTCATCCGGGACAGGGGGCTGGAAAGCTTTCTTT | CASSSSGTGGWKAFF
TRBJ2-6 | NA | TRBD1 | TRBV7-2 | TGTGCCAGCAGCTCGACAGGGGGCTCTGGGGCCAACGTCCTGACTTTC | CASSSTGGSGANVLTF
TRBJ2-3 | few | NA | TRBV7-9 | TGTGCCAGCAGCTTAGCGGGACTCTCGGATACGCAGTATTTT | CASSLAGLSDTQYF
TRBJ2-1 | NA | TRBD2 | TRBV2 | TGTGCCAGCACCGGACTAGCGGGGGCGGGAGAGCAGTTCTTC | CASTGLAGAGEQFF
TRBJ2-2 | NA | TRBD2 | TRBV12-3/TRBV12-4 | TGTGCCAGCAGTCTATCCGGACTAGCAGACACCGGGGAGCTGTTTTTT | CASSLSGLADTGELFF
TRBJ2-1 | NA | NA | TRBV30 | TGTGCCTGGAGTGGGCCCCCCGGGACCGAGTGGTTCTTC | CAWSGPPGTEWFF
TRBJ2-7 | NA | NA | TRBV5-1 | TGCGCCAGCAGCCCGGAGGTATCCTACGAGCAGTACTTC | CASSPEVSYEQYF
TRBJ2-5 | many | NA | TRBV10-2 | TGCGCCAGCAGTGAGTCGAACCTGCCAGGAACGGAGACCCAGTACTTC | CASSESNLPGTETQYF
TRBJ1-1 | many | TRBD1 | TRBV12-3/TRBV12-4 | TGTGCCAGCAGACAGGGGGAAGTAGGCACTGAAGCTTTCTTT | CASRQGEVGTEAFF
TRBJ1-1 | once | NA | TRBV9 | TGTGCCAGCAGCGAAGTCGTTAACGCTGAAGCTTTCTTT | CASSEVVNAEAFF
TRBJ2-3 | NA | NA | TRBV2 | TGTGCCAGCAGCCGGGACGGCAGCACAGATACGCAGTATTTT | CASSRDGSTDTQYF
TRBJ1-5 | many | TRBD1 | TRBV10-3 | TGTGCCATCAGTGGGACAGGGGGTCAGCCCCAGCATTTT | CAISGTGGQPQHF
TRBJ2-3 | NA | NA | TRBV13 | TGTGCCAGCACGCCCGAGGGGAAAGATACGCAGTATTTT | CASTPEGKDTQYF
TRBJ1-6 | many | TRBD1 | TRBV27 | TGTGCCAGCGGACAGGCCAAATCACCCCTCCACTTT | CASGQAKSPLHF
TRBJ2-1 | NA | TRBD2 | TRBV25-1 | TGTGCCACCACGTACGGGGGGTTACGTGGTGAGCAGTTCTTC | CATTYGGLRGEQFF
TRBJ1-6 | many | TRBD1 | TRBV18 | TGTGCCAGCTCACCAATGACAGGGGGTGGTTCACCCCTCCACTTT | CASSPMTGGGSPLHF
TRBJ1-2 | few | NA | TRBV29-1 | TGCAGCGTTGAAGCTATACAGGGCACCTACACCTTC | CSVEAIQGTYTF
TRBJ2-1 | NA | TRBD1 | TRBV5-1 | TGCGCCAGCAGCCCTTTCGGACAGGGGAGGAGGGATGAGCAGTTCTTC | CASSPFGQGRRDEQFF
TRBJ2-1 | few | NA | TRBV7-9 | TGTGCCAGCTCACTCTCCGGGCCTCGCAATGAGCAGTTCTTC | CASSLSGPRNEQFF
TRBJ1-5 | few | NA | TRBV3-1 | TGTGCCAGCAGCGACACTCAGGGAAGAGGCAATCAGCCCCAGCATTTT | CASSDTQGRGNQPQHF
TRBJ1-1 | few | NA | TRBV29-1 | TGCAGCGTGGGGGGCGTGACTGAGACTGAAGCTTTCTTT | CSVGGVTETEAFF
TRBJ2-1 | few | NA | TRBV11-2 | TGTGCCAGCAGCTTTCAAATGGCTGAGCAGTTCTTC | CASSFQMAEQFF
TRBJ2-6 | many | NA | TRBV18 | TGTGCCACCCACCCGATGGGCACTGGGGCCAACGTCCTGACTTTC | CATHPMGTGANVLTF
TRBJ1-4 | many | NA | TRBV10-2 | TGCGCCAGCGGGCCAGGCAGGGGAGACGAAAAACTGTTTTTT | CASGPGRGDEKLFF
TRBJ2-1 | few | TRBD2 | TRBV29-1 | TGCAGCCCGGGACTACTACGCTTGGATGAGCAGTTCTTC | CSPGLLRLDEQFF